The next 2 T cell receptor beta chains were all read from a single sample in a study of T cell clonotyping in hematopoietic cell transplantation. Time point denoted: recipient sample about 28 days before transplant, after cytoreduction. The protocol was immunoSEQ multiplex PCR, while the TCRdb copy is restricted to in-frame clones and leaves out a portion. Of approximately 41,000 clones listed, around 85% are singletons. Sample: peripheral blood mononuclear cells, taken before stem cell transplant. The receptor source for this set is a man aged 55 to 70 with acute myeloid leukemia. Some clones in this sample may be carry-over from other donors' samples.

The J gene is TRBJ1-3, the V gene TRBV30, with unresolved D. Trimming shortened V by 1 base and J by 0 bases, and 10 bases separated the two germline ends. This CDR3 region has 15 residues. Germline V CDR1 and CDR2: GTSNPN, SVGIG (reference sequence). DNA of the CDR3: TGTGCCTGGAGTGACCACAGAGGCTCTGGAAACACCATATATTTT. It specifies CAWSDHRGSGNTIYF.

The J gene is TRBJ2-5, the V gene TRBV12-5; a weak D match, TRBD1 (5 bases). Germline CDR1 LGHNT, CDR2 FRNRAP. The CDR3 is made up of 12 amino acids. Trimming shortened V by 4 bases and J by 4 bases, and 7 bases separated the two germline ends. Here the CDR3 DNA reads TGTGCTAGTGGTTGGCAGGGAGAGACCCAGTACTTC. This encodes CASGWQGETQYF.